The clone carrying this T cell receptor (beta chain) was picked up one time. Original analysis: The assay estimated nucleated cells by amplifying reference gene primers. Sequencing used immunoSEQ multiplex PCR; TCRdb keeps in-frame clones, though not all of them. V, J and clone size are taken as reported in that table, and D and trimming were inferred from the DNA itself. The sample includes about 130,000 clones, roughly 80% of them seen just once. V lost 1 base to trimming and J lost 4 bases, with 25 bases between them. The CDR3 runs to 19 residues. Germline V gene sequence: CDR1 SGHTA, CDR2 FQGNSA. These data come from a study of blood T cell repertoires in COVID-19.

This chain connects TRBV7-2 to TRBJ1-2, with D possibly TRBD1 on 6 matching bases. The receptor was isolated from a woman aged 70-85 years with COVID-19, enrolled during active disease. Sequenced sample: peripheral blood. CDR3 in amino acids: CASSLVRGGKLVVPYGYTF. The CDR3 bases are TGTGCCAGCAGCTTAGTCAGGGGCGGCAAGTTGGTGGTGCCCTATGGCTACACCTTC.